Each of the 27 T cell receptor beta chains below was sequenced from the same sample in a study of identical twins. MiXCR, applied by TCRdb to the 5' RACE reads, yields one record per CDR3 protein. The table shows hundreds of thousands of distinct CDR3 sequences, with roughly 8% occurring only once. The data were also submitted as part of a second study, on yellow fever vaccine responses in identical twins.

Sequencing was carried out using PBMCs. The source of these receptors is a woman aged 18 to 35 in good health.

This clonotype was counted a few times. The chain employs TRBV27 and TRBJ2-2; a possible D gene is TRBD2 (5 bases). The germline CDR1 and CDR2 sequences are MNHEY and SMNVEV (reference sequence). V was pared by 4 bases and J by 7 bases, with 28 bases between. This CDR3 is built from 19 residues. This CDR3 reads CASSWATKKSFFEIGELFF. CDR3 DNA sequence: TGTGCCAGCAGTTGGGCGACTAAGAAATCCTTCTTCGAAATCGGGGAGCTGTTTTTT.

Only a few counts were recorded for this clonotype. The chain couples TRBV6-4 to TRBJ2-3; 7 bases align to TRBD2. This CDR3 is built from 16 residues. With V trimmed by 6 bases and J by 4 bases, 13 bases remained unmatched. Germline-derived CDR1 and CDR2 are MRHNA and SNTAGT. The CDR3 loop reads CASSPRAGVSADTQYF. CDR3 DNA: TGTGCCAGCAGCCCCAGGGCGGGAGTGAGCGCAGATACGCAGTATTTT.

This clonotype was counted between two and nine times. The genes are TRBV7-6 and TRBJ2-7, with 10 bases fitting TRBD1. This CDR3 is 18 amino acids long. The ends lost 1 base at V and 4 bases at J; junction bases unmatched: 13. Per the germline V gene, CDR1 is SGHVS and CDR2 is FNYEAQ. The CDR3 DNA sequence: TGTGCCAGCAGCTTAGGACCGAGCCTAGGACAGGGGGAATACGAGCAGTACTTC. Translated, it gives CASSLGPSLGQGEYEQYF. The whole variable domain, remainder taken from reference TRBV7-6 and TRBJ2-7, is GAGVSQSPRYKVTKRGQDVALRCDPISGHVSLYWYRQALGQGPEFLTYFNYEAQQDKSGLPNDRFSAERPEGSISTLTIQRTEQRDSAMYRCASSLGPSLGQGEYEQYFGPGTRLTVT.

This clonotype was counted a few times. The chain is built from TRBV20-1 and TRBJ2-5; D call uncertain. Germline V lookup: CDR1 DFQATT, CDR2 SNEGSKA (reference sequence). V shed 6 bases and J shed 0 bases, with 17 bases lying between them. There are 15 residues in the CDR3. The CDR3 sequence: CSAPPRVRNQETQYF. DNA of the CDR3: TGCAGTGCCCCGCCTCGGGTGAGAAACCAAGAGACCCAGTACTTC.

The rearrangement links TRBV6-1 to TRBJ2-1; D gene uncertain. Germline V lookup: CDR1 MNHNS, CDR2 SASEGT. This CDR3 has 14 amino acids. Trimming removed 4 bases at V and 2 bases at J, with 9 bases between. The CDR3 coding sequence is TGTGCCAGCAGTGCCCGCCGGGCCTACAATGAGCAGTTCTTC. Translating it yields CASSARRAYNEQFF.

The table lists this clonotype with many counts. DNA for the CDR3: TGTGCCAGCAGCCAAGACTTTAGGGATTCCGATGAGCAGTTCTTC. Protein product: CASSQDFRDSDEQFF. The chain combines TRBV7-8 with TRBJ2-1; D not resolved. The CDR3 is 15 amino acids. Germline loops: CDR1 SGHVS, CDR2 FQNEAQ. The ends were cut back, 5 bases at V and 8 bases at J, with 19 bases in the middle.

The rearrangement joins TRBV28 to TRBJ2-5; 7 nucleotides align to TRBD2. Germline CDR1 and CDR2: MDHEN and SYDVKM. The CDR3 consists of 14 residues. Germline trimming cut 3 bases from V and 4 bases from J; bases unmatched to any gene: 5. Here the CDR3 reads CASSLGGNRETQYF. The CDR3, as DNA: TGTGCCAGCAGTTTGGGGGGGAATAGAGAGACCCAGTACTTC. The full variable domain, rest sourced from reference TRBV28 and TRBJ2-5, is DVKVTQSSRYLVKRTGEKVFLECVQDMDHENMFWYRQDPGLGLRLIYFSYDVKMKEKGDIPEGYSVSREKKERFSLILESASTNQTSMYLCASSLGGNRETQYFGPGTRLLVL.

The chain employs TRBV11-1 and TRBJ2-2, with TRBD1 matching 9 bases. V gave up 3 bases and J gave up 2 bases; unmatched junction bases: 10. Germline values: CDR1 SGHAT, CDR2 FQDESV (reference sequence). The CDR3 loop spans 18 amino acids. CDR3 sequence reads: CASSFGGGQGLNTGELFF. Here the CDR3 DNA reads TGTGCCAGCAGCTTTGGAGGGGGACAGGGACTTAACACCGGGGAGCTGTTTTTT. Full variable domain (missing parts from reference TRBV11-1 and TRBJ2-2): EAEVAQSPRYKITEKSQAVAFWCDPISGHATLYWYRQILGQGPELLVQFQDESVVDDSQLPKDRFSAERLKGVDSTLKIQPAELGDSAMYLCASSFGGGQGLNTGELFFGEGSRLTVL.

This clonotype was seen a handful of times. V usage is TRBV30 and J usage is TRBJ2-1; D not certain. The V end was cut by 3 bases, the J end by 10 bases, with 13 bases between. The CDR3 has 12 amino acids. CDR1 is GTSNPN and CDR2 is SVGIG in the germline V gene (reference sequence). The CDR3 DNA is TGTGCCTGGAGGCCCCCCCTCTCAGAGCAGTTCTTC. Protein product: CAWRPPLSEQFF.

This clonotype was picked up a small number of times. The genes are TRBV12-3 or TRBV12-4 and TRBJ2-7; D is perhaps TRBD1 or TRBD2 (6 bases each). The CDR3 contains 18 residues. V lost 4 bases to trimming and J lost 3 bases, with 25 bases between them. The DNA for the CDR3 is TGTGCCAGCAGTTCCCTGGGGGGCACAGGAGCATGGAGCTACGAGCAGTACTTC. Its translation: CASSSLGGTGAWSYEQYF.

The chain employs TRBV27 and TRBJ2-7; D is perhaps TRBD2 (5 bases). Trimming took 3 bases from V and 1 from J, leaving 10 bases between them. Per the germline V gene, CDR1 is MNHEY and CDR2 is SMNVEV (reference sequence). The CDR3 is 14 amino acids. This chain's CDR3 is CASSFLGESYEQYF. CDR3 nucleotide sequence: TGTGCCAGCAGTTTTCTCGGGGAATCCTACGAGCAGTACTTC.

This clonotype was seen a handful of times. CDR3: CASSPRQGADEQYF. The CDR3 region has the DNA TGTGCCAGCAGCCCCCGACAGGGGGCGGACGAGCAGTACTTC. V and J are TRBV7-9 and TRBJ2-7; 10 bases are a match to TRBD1. The V segment lost 5 bases and the J segment 5 bases; nucleotides outside the gene matches: 6. The CDR3 is made up of 14 amino acids. Germline values: CDR1 SEHNR, CDR2 FQNEAQ (reference sequence).

V usage is TRBV30 and J usage is TRBJ2-2; maybe TRBD2 (5 bases). The germline V gene encodes CDR1 GTSNPN and CDR2 SVGIG (reference sequence). Trimming left V 1 base short and J 7 bases short, with 10 bases between. This CDR3 is built from 13 residues. CDR3 sequence reads: CAWSALAYGELFF. The CDR3 nucleotides are TGTGCCTGGAGTGCTCTAGCATACGGGGAGCTGTTTTTT.

This clonotype was found a few times. V and J are TRBV12-3 or TRBV12-4 and TRBJ2-7; 11 bases are shared with TRBD2. The ends lost 7 bases at V and 0 bases at J; junction bases unmatched: 11. This CDR3 is 17 amino acids long. The CDR3 sequence is CASTGIAGGASSYEQYF. CDR3 coding DNA: TGTGCCAGCACAGGGATAGCGGGAGGGGCGAGCTCCTACGAGCAGTACTTC.

This rearrangement joins TRBV6-2 or TRBV6-3 to TRBJ2-5; the D is unclear. Trimming cost V 6 bases and J 2 bases, with 7 bases left between them. This CDR3 has 12 amino acids. Germline loops: CDR1 MNHEY, CDR2 SVGEGT. The CDR3 loop reads CASRHLQETQYF. The CDR3 region has the DNA TGTGCCAGCAGGCACCTTCAAGAGACCCAGTACTTC.

V and J are TRBV5-1 and TRBJ2-3; D might be TRBD2 (5 bases). V was cut by 4 bases and J by 6 bases, with 24 bases left in between. The CDR3 length is 17 residues. Germline CDR1 reads SGHRS; CDR2 reads YFSETQ. The CDR3 coding sequence is TGCGCCAGCAGCCCCGAACTCCGACTACTCCGACCTGATACGCAGTATTTT. Translated: CASSPELRLLRPDTQYF.

V is TRBV19 and J is TRBJ1-4; no clear D gene. The CDR3 sequence is 13 residues long. Germline CDR1 reads LNHDA; CDR2 reads SQIVND (reference sequence). V lost 8 bases and J lost 5, with 12 bases in between. The CDR3 DNA follows: TGTGCCAGTCACTCTAGAGCCAATGAAAAACTGTTTTTT. Its protein is CASHSRANEKLFF. The entire variable domain, with the rest obtained from reference TRBV19 and TRBJ1-4, is as follows: DGGITQSPKYLFRKEGQNVTLSCEQNLNHDAMYWYRQDPGQGLRLIYYSQIVNDFQKGDIAEGYSVSREKKESFPLTVTSAQKNPTAFYLCASHSRANEKLFFGSGTQLSVL.

This clonotype was recorded a few times. V and J are TRBV12-3 or TRBV12-4 and TRBJ2-1; D may be TRBD1 (6 bases). The CDR3 covers 15 residues. The V gene lost 7 bases and the J gene lost 6 bases, with 19 bases spanning the gap. The CDR3, as DNA: TGTGCCAGCACCAAAGGGGGACCCGGCGTCAATGAGCAGTTCTTC. It codes for CASTKGGPGVNEQFF.

This clonotype was seen many times. The rearrangement uses TRBV4-1 and TRBJ1-1; 10 bases fit TRBD1. Germline CDR1 reads MGHRA; CDR2 reads YSYEKL. The CDR3 has 15 amino acids. V trimming: 6 bases; J trimming: 11 bases; junction bases outside the gene matches: 15. Here the CDR3 reads CASSPSGQGRVDAFF. For the CDR3, the DNA is TGCGCCAGCAGTCCATCGGGACAGGGGCGGGTGGATGCTTTCTTT.

The V gene is TRBV20-1, the J gene TRBJ2-1; 10 nucleotides align to TRBD2. Germline CDR1 and CDR2: DFQATT and SNEGSKA (reference sequence). This CDR3 spans 16 amino acids. Germline trimming cut 3 bases from V and 4 bases from J; bases unmatched to any gene: 9. The CDR3: CSASGASGSVYNEQFF. The CDR3 DNA reads as TGCAGTGCTAGTGGGGCTAGCGGGAGTGTTTACAATGAGCAGTTCTTC.

V and J are TRBV6-1 and TRBJ2-7; a possible D gene is TRBD1 (7 bases). The CDR3 is 18 residues long. Trimming pared 6 bases from V and 5 bases from J, leaving 29 bases between. The germline gives CDR1 MNHNS, CDR2 SASEGT. As DNA, the CDR3 is TGTGCCAGCAGCCTACGAACAAACCCACAGGGGCGGGACGACGAGCAGTACTTC. It yields the protein CASSLRTNPQGRDDEQYF.

The chain combines TRBV5-1 with TRBJ2-7, with D tentatively TRBD1 (5 bases). The CDR3 covers 15 residues. Germline lookup yields CDR1 SGHRS and CDR2 YFSETQ. The V end was cut by 0 bases, the J end by 4 bases, with 14 bases between. Written as DNA, the CDR3 is TGCGCCAGCAGCTTGGATTCGGACATTTTGTACGAGCAGTACTTC. Its protein is CASSLDSDILYEQYF.

This clonotype was detected only a few times. V gene TRBV5-1 combines with J gene TRBJ2-2; a possible D gene is TRBD2 (6 bases). Trimming left V 7 bases short and J 4 bases short, with 17 bases between. CDR1 is SGHRS and CDR2 is YFSETQ in the germline V gene. CDR3 length: 15 amino acids. The CDR3 is CASLGGSRSTGELFF. CDR3 in DNA: TGCGCCAGCTTGGGGGGATCCCGGTCCACCGGGGAGCTGTTTTTT. The entire variable domain, with the rest obtained from reference TRBV5-1 and TRBJ2-2, is as follows: KAGVTQTPRYLIKTRGQQVTLSCSPISGHRSVSWYQQTPGQGLQFLFEYFSETQRNKGNFPGRFSGRQFSNSRSEMNVSTLELGDSALYLCASLGGSRSTGELFFGEGSRLTVL.

This clonotype was found many times. The chain has TRBV12-3 or TRBV12-4 and TRBJ2-4, with 9 bases matching TRBD2. This CDR3 region has 15 residues. The V and J ends lost 2 bases and 8 bases, in that order; junction bases with no gene match: 7. Here the CDR3 reads CASSLPAGGLDIQYF. CDR3 bases: TGTGCCAGCAGTTTACCCGCGGGGGGGTTGGACATTCAGTACTTC.

The sample holds one count of this clonotype. This chain uses TRBV20-1 with TRBJ1-1; no firm D call. V lost 3 bases and J lost 0, with 14 bases in between. The CDR3 covers 15 residues. Germline assignment: CDR1 DFQATT and CDR2 SNEGSKA (reference sequence). The DNA for the CDR3 is TGCAGTGCTAGTAAAACATCAGGATTGAACACTGAAGCTTTCTTT. Encoded protein: CSASKTSGLNTEAFF.

The chain couples TRBV5-1 to TRBJ2-5; 7 positions agree with TRBD1. Germline trimming cut 3 bases from V and 5 bases from J; bases unmatched to any gene: 22. The CDR3 totals 19 residues. Germline V CDR1 and CDR2: SGHRS, YFSETQ. In DNA form, the CDR3 reads TGCGCCAGCAGCTATCGGAAGCACGAAGGGACAGTTAAACGGGAGACCCAGTACTTC. As protein: CASSYRKHEGTVKRETQYF.

The table lists this clonotype with a few counts. This chain connects TRBV3-1 to TRBJ2-7; no clear D gene. The CDR3 length is 14 residues. Germline CDR1 is LGHDT and CDR2 is YNNKEL (reference sequence). Trimming took off 0 bases at V and 3 bases at J, with 9 bases between the two ends. CDR3 residues: CASSQDVGYYEQYF. In DNA, the CDR3 is TGTGCCAGCAGCCAAGATGTGGGCTACTACGAGCAGTACTTC.